What follows is one T cell receptor (beta chain) and its context. This entry comes from a study of CD8+ T cells in alopecia areata. As for the study in general: Treated patients were given 5 to 10 mg oral tofacitinib twice daily. The protocol delivered tofacitinib for 6 to 18 months, then withdrew it for 6 months.

Treatment meaning: oral pan-JAK inhibitor, 5-10 mg twice daily. It was cDNA, reverse transcribed from extracted RNA, that served as the sequencing template. The protocol was immunoSEQ multiplex PCR, while the TCRdb copy is restricted to in-frame clones and leaves out a portion. Counted here are about 90,000 clones, around 40% occurring once; the ten biggest clones make up roughly a sixth. The V segment lost 5 bases and the J segment 5 bases; nucleotides outside the gene matches: 8. Germline-derived CDR1 and CDR2 are SGHNT and YYREEE (reference sequence). The CDR3 has 16 residues. This sequence was found in a human donor with alopecia areata. The material sequenced was CD8+ T cells sorted from blood, taken at week 24, from a patient treated with tofacitinib. This chain uses TRBV5-4 with TRBJ2-2; TRBD2 matches 11 bases. CDR3 DNA sequence: TGTGCCAGCAGTTCCACTAGCGGGAGTGGGACCGGGGAGCTGTTTTTT. Translating it yields CASSSTSGSGTGELFF.